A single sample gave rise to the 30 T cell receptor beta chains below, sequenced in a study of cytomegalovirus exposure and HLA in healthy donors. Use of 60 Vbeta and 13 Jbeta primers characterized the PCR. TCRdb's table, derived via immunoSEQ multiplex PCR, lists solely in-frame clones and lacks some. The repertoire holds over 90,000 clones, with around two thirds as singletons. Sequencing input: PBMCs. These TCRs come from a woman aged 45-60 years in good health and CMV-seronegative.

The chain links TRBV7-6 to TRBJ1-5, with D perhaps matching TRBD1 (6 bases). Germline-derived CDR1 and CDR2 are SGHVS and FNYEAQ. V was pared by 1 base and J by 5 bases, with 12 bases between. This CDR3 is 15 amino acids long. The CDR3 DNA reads TGTGCCAGCAGCTTAGAAACAGGGAGTCATCAGCCCCAGCATTTT. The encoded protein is CASSLETGSHQPQHF.

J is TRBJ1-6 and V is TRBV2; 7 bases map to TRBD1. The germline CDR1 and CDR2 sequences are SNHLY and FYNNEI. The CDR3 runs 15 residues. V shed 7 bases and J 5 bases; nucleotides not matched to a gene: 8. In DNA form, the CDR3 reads TGTGCCAGCAAAAGTGAAGGGACAGATAATTCACCCCTCCACTTT. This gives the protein CASKSEGTDNSPLHF.

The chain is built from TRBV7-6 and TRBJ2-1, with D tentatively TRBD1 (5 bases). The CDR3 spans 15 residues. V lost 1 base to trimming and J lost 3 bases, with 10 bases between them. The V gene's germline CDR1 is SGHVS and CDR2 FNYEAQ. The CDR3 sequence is CASSLDAGNYNEQFF. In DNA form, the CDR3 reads TGTGCCAGCAGCTTAGACGCAGGGAACTACAATGAGCAGTTCTTC.

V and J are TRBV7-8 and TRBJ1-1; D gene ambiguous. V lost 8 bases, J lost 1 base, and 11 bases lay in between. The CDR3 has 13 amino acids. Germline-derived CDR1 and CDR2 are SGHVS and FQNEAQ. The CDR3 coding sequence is TGTGCCAGCCGTTACCTTAGGAACACTGAAGCTTTCTTT. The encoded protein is CASRYLRNTEAFF.

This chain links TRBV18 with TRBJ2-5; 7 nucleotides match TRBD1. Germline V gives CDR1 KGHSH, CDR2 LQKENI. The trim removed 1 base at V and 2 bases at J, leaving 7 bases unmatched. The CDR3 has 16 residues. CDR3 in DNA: TGTGCCAGCTCACCACAGATGGGGGACAGTCAAGAGACCCAGTACTTC. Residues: CASSPQMGDSQETQYF.

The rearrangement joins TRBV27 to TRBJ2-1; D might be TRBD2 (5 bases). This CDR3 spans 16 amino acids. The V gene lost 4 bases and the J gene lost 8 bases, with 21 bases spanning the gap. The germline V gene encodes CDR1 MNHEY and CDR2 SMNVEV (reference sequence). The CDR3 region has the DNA TGTGCCAGCAGTTCCGCTCCTAGTGGTGCGGGTGATGAGCAGTTCTTC. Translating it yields CASSSAPSGAGDEQFF.

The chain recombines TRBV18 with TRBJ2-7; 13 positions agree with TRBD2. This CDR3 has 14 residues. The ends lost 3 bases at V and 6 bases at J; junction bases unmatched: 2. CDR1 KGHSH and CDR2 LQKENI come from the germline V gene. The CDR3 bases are TGTGCCAGCTCACCTGGACTAGCGGGAGCCGAGCAGTACTTC. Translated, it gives CASSPGLAGAEQYF.

The CDR3 DNA sequence: TGTGCCAGCAAACTGACAGGGACCCTCTACGAGCAGTACTTC. Its translation: CASKLTGTLYEQYF. This chain connects TRBV11-1 to TRBJ2-7; TRBD1 matches 7 bases. The junction had 9 bases not matched to a gene; V was cut back by 7 bases and J by 3 bases. The CDR3 sequence is 14 residues long. Germline values: CDR1 SGHAT, CDR2 FQDESV (reference sequence).

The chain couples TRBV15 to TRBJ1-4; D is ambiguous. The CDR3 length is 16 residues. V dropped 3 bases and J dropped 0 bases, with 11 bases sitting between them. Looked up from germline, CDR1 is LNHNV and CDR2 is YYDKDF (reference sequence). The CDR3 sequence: CATSSSRSATNEKLFF. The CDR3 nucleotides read TGTGCCACCAGCAGTAGTCGGAGTGCAACTAATGAAAAACTGTTTTTT.

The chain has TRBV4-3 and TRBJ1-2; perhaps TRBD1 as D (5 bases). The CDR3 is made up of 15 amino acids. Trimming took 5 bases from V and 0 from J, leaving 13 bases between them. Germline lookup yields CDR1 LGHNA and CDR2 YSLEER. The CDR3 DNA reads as TGCGCCAGCAGCTTTGGGGGAGGGACTAACTATGGCTACACCTTC. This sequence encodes CASSFGGGTNYGYTF.

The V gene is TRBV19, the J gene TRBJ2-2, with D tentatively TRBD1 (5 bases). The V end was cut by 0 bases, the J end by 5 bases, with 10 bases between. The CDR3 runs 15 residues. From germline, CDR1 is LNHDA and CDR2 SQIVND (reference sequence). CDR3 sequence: CASSIDDRRTGELFF. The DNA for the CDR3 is TGTGCCAGTAGTATAGATGACAGAAGGACCGGGGAGCTGTTTTTT.

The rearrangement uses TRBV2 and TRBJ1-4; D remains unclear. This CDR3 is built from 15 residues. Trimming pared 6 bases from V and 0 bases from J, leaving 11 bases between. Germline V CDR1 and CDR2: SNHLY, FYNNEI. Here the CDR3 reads CASRGGRATNEKLFF. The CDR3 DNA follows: TGTGCCAGCAGGGGCGGGAGGGCAACTAATGAAAAACTGTTTTTT.

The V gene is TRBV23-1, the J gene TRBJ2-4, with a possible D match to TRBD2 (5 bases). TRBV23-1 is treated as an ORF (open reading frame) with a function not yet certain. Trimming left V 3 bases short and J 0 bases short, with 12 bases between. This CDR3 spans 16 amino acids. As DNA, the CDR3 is TGCGCCAGCAGTCATCCGGCGGGCCTAGCCAAAAACATTCAGTACTTC. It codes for CASSHPAGLAKNIQYF.

As DNA, the CDR3 is TGTGCCAGCAGTATACTAGCGGGGATCACAGATACGCAGTATTTT. Its protein product is CASSILAGITDTQYF. The chain combines TRBV6-5 with TRBJ2-3, with 10 nucleotides matching TRBD2. V lost 5 bases and J lost 2; bases outside the gene matches: 4. The germline gives CDR1 MNHEY, CDR2 SVGAGI. The CDR3 length is 15 residues.

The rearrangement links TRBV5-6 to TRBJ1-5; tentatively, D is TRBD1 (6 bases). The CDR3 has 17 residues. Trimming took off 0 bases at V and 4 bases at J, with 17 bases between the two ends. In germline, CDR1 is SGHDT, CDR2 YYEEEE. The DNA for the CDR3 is TGTGCCAGCAGCTTGGGACAGGCAGATGCACGGAATCAGCCCCAGCATTTT. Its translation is CASSLGQADARNQPQHF.

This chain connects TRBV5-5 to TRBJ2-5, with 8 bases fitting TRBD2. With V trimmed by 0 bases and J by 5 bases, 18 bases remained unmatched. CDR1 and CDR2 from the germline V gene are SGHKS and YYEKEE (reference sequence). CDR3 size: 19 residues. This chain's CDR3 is CASSLGGLIFRSGKETQYF. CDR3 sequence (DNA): TGTGCCAGCAGCTTGGGGGGTCTCATTTTCCGTAGCGGGAAGGAGACCCAGTACTTC.

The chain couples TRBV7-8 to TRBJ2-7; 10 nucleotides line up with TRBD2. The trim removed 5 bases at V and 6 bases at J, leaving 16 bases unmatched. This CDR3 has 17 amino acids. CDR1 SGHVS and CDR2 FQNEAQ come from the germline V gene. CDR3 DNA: TGTGCCAGCAGCATAGAGATAGGGCTAGCGGGAGAAGGCGAGCAGTACTTC. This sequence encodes CASSIEIGLAGEGEQYF.

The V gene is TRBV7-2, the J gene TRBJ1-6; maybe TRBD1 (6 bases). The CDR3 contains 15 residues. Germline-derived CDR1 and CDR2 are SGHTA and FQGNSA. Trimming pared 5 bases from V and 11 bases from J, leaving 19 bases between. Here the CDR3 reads CASSDVAYRVTPLHF. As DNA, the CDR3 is TGTGCCAGCAGCGACGTAGCTTACAGGGTTACACCCCTCCACTTT.

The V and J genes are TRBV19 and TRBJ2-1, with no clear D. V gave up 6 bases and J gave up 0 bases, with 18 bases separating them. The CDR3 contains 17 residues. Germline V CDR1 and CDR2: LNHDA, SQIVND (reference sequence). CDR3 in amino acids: CASSLRRSTDSYNEQFF. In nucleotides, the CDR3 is TGTGCCAGTAGCCTGCGGCGATCTACCGACTCCTACAATGAGCAGTTCTTC. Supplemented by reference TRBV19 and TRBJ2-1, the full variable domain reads DGGITQSPKYLFRKEGQNVTLSCEQNLNHDAMYWYRQDPGQGLRLIYYSQIVNDFQKGDIAEGYSVSREKKESFPLTVTSAQKNPTAFYLCASSLRRSTDSYNEQFFGPGTRLTVL.

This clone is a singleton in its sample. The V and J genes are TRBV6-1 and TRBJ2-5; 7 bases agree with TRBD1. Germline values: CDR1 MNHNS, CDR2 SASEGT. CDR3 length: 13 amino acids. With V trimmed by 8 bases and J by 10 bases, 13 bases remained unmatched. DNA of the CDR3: TGTGCCAGCGACAGGGCCCTACCAGATGGCCAGTACTTC. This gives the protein CASDRALPDGQYF.

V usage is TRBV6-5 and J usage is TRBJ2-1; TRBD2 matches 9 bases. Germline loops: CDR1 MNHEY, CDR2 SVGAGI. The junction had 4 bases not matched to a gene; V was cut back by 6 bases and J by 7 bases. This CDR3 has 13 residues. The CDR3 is CASRRLAVNEQFF. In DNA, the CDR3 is TGTGCCAGCAGACGACTAGCGGTTAATGAGCAGTTCTTC.

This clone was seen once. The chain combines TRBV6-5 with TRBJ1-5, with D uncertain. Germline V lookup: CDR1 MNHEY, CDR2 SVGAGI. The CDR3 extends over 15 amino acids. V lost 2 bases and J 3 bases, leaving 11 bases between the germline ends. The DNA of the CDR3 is TGTGCCAGCAGTTACGGCGACGGAGACAATCAGCCCCAGCATTTT. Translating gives CASSYGDGDNQPQHF.

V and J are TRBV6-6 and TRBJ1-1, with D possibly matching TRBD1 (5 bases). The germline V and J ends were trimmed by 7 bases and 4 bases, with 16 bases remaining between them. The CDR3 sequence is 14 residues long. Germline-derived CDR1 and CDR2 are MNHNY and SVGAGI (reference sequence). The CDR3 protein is CASKVVGASTEAFF. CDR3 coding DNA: TGTGCCAGCAAGGTGGTAGGGGCTAGCACTGAAGCTTTCTTT.

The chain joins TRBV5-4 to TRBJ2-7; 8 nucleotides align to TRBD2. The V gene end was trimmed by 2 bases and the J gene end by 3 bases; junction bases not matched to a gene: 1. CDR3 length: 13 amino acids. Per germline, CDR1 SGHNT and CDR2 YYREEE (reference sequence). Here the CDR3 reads CASSFTSGYEQYF. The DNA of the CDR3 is TGTGCCAGCAGCTTCACTAGCGGCTACGAGCAGTACTTC. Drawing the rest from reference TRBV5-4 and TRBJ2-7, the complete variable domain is ETGVTQSPTHLIKTRGQQVTLRCSSQSGHNTVSWYQQALGQGPQFIFQYYREEENGRGNFPPRFSGLQFPNYSSELNVNALELDDSALYLCASSFTSGYEQYFGPGTRLTVT.

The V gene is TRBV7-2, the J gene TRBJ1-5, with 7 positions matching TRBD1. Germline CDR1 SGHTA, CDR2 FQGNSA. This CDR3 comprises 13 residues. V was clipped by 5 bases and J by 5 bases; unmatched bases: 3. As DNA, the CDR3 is TGTGCCAGCAGCCTAGACAGGGATCAGCCCCAGCATTTT. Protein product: CASSLDRDQPQHF.

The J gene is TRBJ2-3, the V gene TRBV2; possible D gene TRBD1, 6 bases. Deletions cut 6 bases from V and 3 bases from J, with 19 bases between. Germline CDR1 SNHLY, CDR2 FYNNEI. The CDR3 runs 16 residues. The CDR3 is CASRGSVGAVTDTQYF. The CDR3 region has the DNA TGTGCCAGCAGGGGATCAGTGGGGGCGGTAACAGATACGCAGTATTTT.

As DNA, the CDR3 is TGTGCCAGCAGCGCCATAGGGACTAGTGGGTTAAAGCAGTTCTTC. This gives the protein CASSAIGTSGLKQFF. The chain links TRBV7-6 to TRBJ2-1, with 8 bases fitting TRBD2. The length of the CDR3 is 15 residues. CDR1 and CDR2 (germline): SGHVS, FNYEAQ. J lost 11 bases, V lost 5 bases, and 14 bases had no gene match.

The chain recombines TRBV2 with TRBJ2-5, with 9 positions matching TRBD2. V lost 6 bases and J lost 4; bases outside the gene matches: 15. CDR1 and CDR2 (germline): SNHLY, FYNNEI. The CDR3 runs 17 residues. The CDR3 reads CASSPSLAGTIRETQYF. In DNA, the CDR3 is TGTGCCAGCAGCCCGAGCCTAGCGGGAACTATCAGAGAGACCCAGTACTTC.

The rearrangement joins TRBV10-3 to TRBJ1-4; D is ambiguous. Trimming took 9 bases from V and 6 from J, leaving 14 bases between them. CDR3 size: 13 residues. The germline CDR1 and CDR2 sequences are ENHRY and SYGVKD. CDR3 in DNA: TGTGCCATTGCCGCGGGATTGTATGAAAAACTGTTTTTT. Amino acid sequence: CAIAAGLYEKLFF.

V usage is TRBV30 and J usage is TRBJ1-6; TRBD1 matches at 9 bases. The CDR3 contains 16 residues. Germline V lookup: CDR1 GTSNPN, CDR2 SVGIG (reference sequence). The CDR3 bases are TGTGCTATTAACCCCGGGACAGGGTCCTATAATTCACCCCTCCACTTT. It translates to CAINPGTGSYNSPLHF.